This T cell receptor (beta chain) stems from a study of early T cells in non-severe SARS-CoV-2 infection. Study context: Sequencing input comprised bulk RNA from unsorted whole blood; chain pairing was not available.

Attachment of unique molecular identifiers to individual cDNA molecules was performed. TCRdb re-called the 5' RACE reads through MiXCR, storing one row per CDR3 protein. The repertoire holds about 77,000 distinct CDR3 sequences, with 10% to 15% as singletons. Ten or more counts support this clonotype. The target antigen is unknown. Study observations and caveats: A preference for anti-spike CD8 responses marked VDJdb matching, which missed private and CD4 specificities.

Germline V gene data show CDR1 as ENHRY and CDR2 as SYGVKD. This CDR3 contains 14 residues. Trimming stripped 4 bases from V and 3 bases from J, with 13 bases between. Material: whole blood, obtained at baseline. The genes are TRBV10-3 and TRBJ2-7; D possibly uses TRBD1 or TRBD2 (5 bases each). This sequence was found in an adult who was a healthcare worker with PCR-confirmed SARS-CoV-2 infection or an uninfected control (not recorded which). The donor label of this sample is uncertain. CDR3 sequence (DNA): TGTGCCATCAGTGCTGAGGGGAGTAGCTACGAGCAGTACTTC. This sequence encodes CAISAEGSSYEQYF.